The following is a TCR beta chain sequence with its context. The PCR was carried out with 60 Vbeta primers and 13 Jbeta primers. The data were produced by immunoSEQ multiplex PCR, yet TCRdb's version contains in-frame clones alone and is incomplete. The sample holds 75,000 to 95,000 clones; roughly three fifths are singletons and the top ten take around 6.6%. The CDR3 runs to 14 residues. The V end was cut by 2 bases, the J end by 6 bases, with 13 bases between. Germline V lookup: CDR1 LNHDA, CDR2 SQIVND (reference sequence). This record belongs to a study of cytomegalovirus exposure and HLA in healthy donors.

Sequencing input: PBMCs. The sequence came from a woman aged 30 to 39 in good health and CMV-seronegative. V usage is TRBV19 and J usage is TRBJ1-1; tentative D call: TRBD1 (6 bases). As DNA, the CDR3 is TGTGCCAGTAGTATACCAGGGGACCCCGCTGAAGCTTTCTTT. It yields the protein CASSIPGDPAEAFF.